The next 27 T cell receptor beta chains were all read from a single sample in a study of control samples from healthy donors and cancer patients. Clones were read by immunoSEQ multiplex PCR, and TCRdb kept only the in-frame ones, dropping some. Of some 150,000 clones in the sample, nearly 95% were seen once. The sample was blood. The receptor source for this set is a man aged 50-60 years in good health.

The genes are TRBV30 and TRBJ1-5; perhaps TRBD1 as D (6 bases). The CDR3 covers 13 residues. Trimming cost V 2 bases and J 4 bases, with 9 bases left between them. CDR1 and CDR2 (germline): GTSNPN, SVGIG (reference sequence). The CDR3 nucleotides read TGTGCCTGGAGTATCAGGGGAAATCAGCCCCAGCATTTT. This gives the protein CAWSIRGNQPQHF.

The J gene is TRBJ2-1, the V gene TRBV27, with 10 bases identical to TRBD2. Germline lookup yields CDR1 MNHEY and CDR2 SMNVEV (reference sequence). The CDR3 contains 13 residues. With V trimmed by 10 bases and J by 4 bases, 4 bases remained unmatched. CDR3 nucleotides: TGTGCCACCAGGACTAGCGGTTACAATGAGCAGTTCTTC. It specifies CATRTSGYNEQFF.

The chain has TRBV11-2 and TRBJ2-7; TRBD1 might be the D (5 bases). Trimming removed 5 bases from V and 0 bases from J, with 14 bases in between. In germline, CDR1 is SGHAT, CDR2 FQNNGV. CDR3 length equals 15 residues. The CDR3 nucleotides read TGTGCCAGCAGCCCCGTCACAGGATTCTCCTACGAGCAGTACTTC. Amino acids: CASSPVTGFSYEQYF.

The chain joins TRBV2 to TRBJ2-1; D is unresolved. Trimming pared 4 bases from V and 7 bases from J, leaving 14 bases between. The CDR3 has 14 residues. The V gene's germline CDR1 is SNHLY and CDR2 FYNNEI. The CDR3 sequence is CASSASPPFNEQFF. CDR3 coding DNA: TGTGCCAGCAGTGCCTCCCCCCCGTTTAATGAGCAGTTCTTC.

This chain links TRBV7-5 with TRBJ1-4; the table gives TRBD1 as D, unverified against the DNA. TRBV7-5 is a recognized pseudogene. The CDR3 has 11 residues. DNA of the CDR3: TGTGCCAGAAGTATCAGGGAAAAACTGTTTTTT. Its protein product is CARSIREKLFF.

The chain couples TRBV3-1 (or the pseudogene TRBV3-2) to TRBJ2-7, with 7 bases aligning to TRBD2. With 7 bases clipped from V and 6 bases from J, the junction kept 12 bases outside the gene matches. Germline lookup yields CDR1 LGHDT and CDR2 YNNKEL (reference sequence). This CDR3 spans 14 amino acids. CDR3 coding DNA: TGTGCCAGCACCGTAGCGGGTTCCCCGGGCGAGCAGTACTTC. Protein product: CASTVAGSPGEQYF.

This clone appeared once. The V and J genes are TRBV4-1 and TRBJ1-3; TRBD1 might be the D (5 bases). This CDR3 is built from 16 residues. Per the germline V gene, CDR1 is MGHRA and CDR2 is YSYEKL. Trimming cost V 1 base and J 9 bases, with 19 bases left between them. The CDR3 reads CASSQGGGASWSTIYF. The CDR3, as DNA: TGCGCCAGCAGCCAAGGGGGTGGGGCCTCGTGGAGCACCATATATTTT.

The V gene is TRBV9, the J gene TRBJ2-1; no firm D call. V was clipped by 0 bases and J by 6 bases, with 13 bases between them. CDR1 SGDLS and CDR2 YYNGEE come from the germline V gene. The CDR3 runs 15 residues. The CDR3 protein is CASSVESRSGNEQFF. The DNA of the CDR3 is TGTGCCAGCAGCGTAGAATCCCGGTCGGGCAATGAGCAGTTCTTC. Complete variable domain (other parts from reference TRBV9 and TRBJ2-1): DSGVTQTPKHLITATGQRVTLRCSPRSGDLSVYWYQQSLDQGLQFLIQYYNGEERAKGNILERFSAQQFPDLHSELNLSSLELGDSALYFCASSVESRSGNEQFFGPGTRLTVL.

To note about this clone: A junction end diverges from the germline sequence, so it may reflect a read error. This sequence joins TRBV5-1 and TRBJ2-1; D is possibly TRBD2 (6 bases). CDR3 size: 13 residues. The germline CDR1 and CDR2 sequences are SGHRS and YFSETQ. In nucleotides, the CDR3 is TGCGCCAGTAGCTTGTCGGGGCGGGATTCCAGGTTCTTC. It is translated as CASSLSGRDSRFF.

The chain has TRBV4-1 and TRBJ1-2, with unresolved D. The CDR3 has 14 amino acids. The germline V gene has CDR1 MGHRA and CDR2 YSYEKL. Trimming took 5 bases from V and 0 from J, leaving 10 bases between them. As DNA, the CDR3 is TGCGCCAGCAGCACATTCGGGGCTAACTATGGCTACACCTTC. Translation gives CASSTFGANYGYTF.

The rearrangement links TRBV6-5 to TRBJ1-6; 7 bases match TRBD1. The V and J ends lost 6 bases and 5 bases, in that order; junction bases with no gene match: 7. The V gene's germline CDR1 is MNHEY and CDR2 SVGAGI. The CDR3 runs to 15 residues. CDR3 in DNA: TGTGCCAGCAGACCGGAGGGACAGAATAATTCACCCCTCCACTTT. Its protein product is CASRPEGQNNSPLHF.

This rearrangement joins TRBV3-1 (or the pseudogene TRBV3-2) to TRBJ2-7; D remains unclear. The V gene's germline CDR1 is LGHDT and CDR2 YNNKEL (reference sequence). The V gene lost 1 base and the J gene lost 4 bases, with 5 bases spanning the gap. This CDR3 is built from 12 residues. CDR3 protein: CASSQVEYEQYF. In nucleotides, the CDR3 is TGTGCCAGCAGCCAAGTGGAGTACGAGCAGTACTTC.

V is TRBV14 and J is TRBJ1-2; D remains unclear. V lost 6 bases to trimming and J lost 4 bases, with 15 bases between them. The CDR3 sequence is 14 residues long. Germline CDR1 and CDR2: SGHDN and FVKESK. The CDR3 here is CASSQLGTLYGYTF. The CDR3 nucleotides are TGTGCCAGCAGTCAACTCGGAACCCTCTATGGCTACACCTTC.

V gene TRBV28 combines with J gene TRBJ2-7, with D hard to call. CDR1 and CDR2 (germline): MDHEN, SYDVKM. Trimming took 3 bases from V and 9 from J, leaving 12 bases between them. The CDR3 length is 12 residues. The CDR3 here is CASSLGWRVQYF. CDR3 nucleotide sequence: TGTGCCAGCAGTTTGGGATGGAGAGTGCAGTACTTC.

The J gene is TRBJ1-5, the V gene TRBV3-1 (or the pseudogene TRBV3-2); no definite D call. The V gene's germline CDR1 is LGHDT and CDR2 YNNKEL (reference sequence). The ends were cut back, 3 bases at V and 7 bases at J, with 10 bases in the middle. The CDR3 has 13 amino acids. CDR3 coding DNA: TGTGCCAGCAGCCAGGGAAGAGGGCAGCCCCAGCATTTT. Translating it yields CASSQGRGQPQHF.

The table lists this clone with a count of one. V usage is TRBV28 and J usage is TRBJ2-1; no definite D call. The V and J ends lost 4 bases and 6 bases respectively, with 16 bases between them. The germline CDR1 and CDR2 sequences are MDHEN and SYDVKM. CDR3 length: 15 amino acids. This CDR3 is CASSSRRPRVNEQFF. The CDR3, as DNA: TGTGCCAGCAGTTCTCGGCGACCTAGGGTCAATGAGCAGTTCTTC.

Written as DNA, the CDR3 is TGTGCCAGCAGTTTAAGGGGGACAGGGGAGTATCAGCCCCAGCATTTT. It encodes CASSLRGTGEYQPQHF. The V and J genes are TRBV28 and TRBJ1-5; 10 bases agree with TRBD1. Germline values: CDR1 MDHEN, CDR2 SYDVKM. CDR3 size: 16 residues. V was pared by 2 bases and J by 5 bases, with 6 bases of the junction left unmatched. The whole variable domain, filled in from reference TRBV28 and TRBJ1-5, reads DVKVTQSSRYLVKRTGEKVFLECVQDMDHENMFWYRQDPGLGLRLIYFSYDVKMKEKGDIPEGYSVSREKKERFSLILESASTNQTSMYLCASSLRGTGEYQPQHFGDGTRLSIL.

The V gene is TRBV5-3, the J gene TRBJ2-7, with D hard to call. TRBV5-3 is marked as an open reading frame, function uncertain. This CDR3 contains 10 residues. The germline V and J ends were trimmed by 10 bases and 5 bases, with 10 bases remaining between them. Written as DNA, the CDR3 is TGTGCCGGTCCAAGGGACGAGCAGTACTTC. Amino acids: CAGPRDEQYF.

The rearrangement links TRBV28 to TRBJ1-4, with D hard to call. Germline V lookup: CDR1 MDHEN, CDR2 SYDVKM. V gave up 5 bases and J gave up 1 base, with 5 bases separating them. The CDR3 contains 13 residues. The CDR3 loop is CASSMGTNEKLFF. The CDR3 DNA follows: TGTGCCAGCAGTATGGGAACTAATGAAAAACTGTTTTTT.

This clone was observed a single time. CDR3 coding DNA: TGTGCCAGCAGTTACCGAAGGGGTGGCTACACCTTC. Translating gives CASSYRRGGYTF. The chain recombines TRBV6-5 with TRBJ1-2, with D perhaps TRBD1 (5 bases). CDR1 and CDR2 from the germline V gene are MNHEY and SVGAGI. The CDR3 sequence is 12 residues long. V gave up 2 bases and J gave up 7 bases, with 8 bases separating them.

The chain is built from TRBV29-1 and TRBJ2-7; 9 nucleotides agree with TRBD1. The ends lost 6 bases at V and 0 bases at J; junction bases unmatched: 6. Germline V gene data show CDR1 as SQVTM and CDR2 as ANQGSEA. This CDR3 has 14 residues. For the CDR3, the DNA is TGCAGCGTCGCCGGGACAGGGAGCTCCTACGAGCAGTACTTC. Translated: CSVAGTGSSYEQYF.

The gene calls are TRBV5-4 and TRBJ1-5; D is perhaps TRBD1 (5 bases). The V gene lost 0 bases and the J gene lost 6 bases, with 16 bases spanning the gap. The CDR3 contains 16 residues. From germline, CDR1 is SGHNT and CDR2 YYREEE (reference sequence). CDR3: CASSLDGQGMGQPQHF. CDR3 DNA sequence: TGTGCCAGCAGCTTGGACGGGCAGGGTATGGGTCAGCCCCAGCATTTT.

This clone was observed a handful of times. The chain is built from TRBV7-9 and TRBJ2-5, with TRBD2 matching 7 bases. The CDR3 extends over 14 amino acids. V shed 3 bases, J shed 2 bases, and the junction held 3 bases outside the gene matches. Germline V gene sequence: CDR1 SEHNR, CDR2 FQNEAQ (reference sequence). CDR3 residues: CASSFGLGQETQYF. The DNA for the CDR3 is TGTGCCAGCAGCTTTGGACTAGGGCAAGAGACCCAGTACTTC.

This sequence joins TRBV27 and TRBJ2-7, with 8 bases identical to TRBD2. The CDR3 covers 15 residues. Germline CDR1 MNHEY, CDR2 SMNVEV (reference sequence). J was trimmed by 4 bases and V by 5 bases; bases with no gene match: 10. The CDR3 here is CASSPGLARTYEQYF. The CDR3 DNA is TGTGCCAGCAGTCCAGGACTAGCTCGGACATACGAGCAGTACTTC.

The chain combines TRBV5-1 with TRBJ1-3, with a weak D call TRBD1 (6 bases). Trimming shortened V by 2 bases and J by 2 bases, and 11 bases separated the two germline ends. CDR3 length equals 15 residues. CDR1 is SGHRS, CDR2 YFSETQ, per germline. CDR3 in DNA: TGCGCCAGCAGCTTACAGGGAACAGCTGGAAACACCATATATTTT. Translated, it gives CASSLQGTAGNTIYF.

This CDR3 reads CASSQDPVPLDYGYTF. The CDR3 DNA follows: TGTGCCAGCAGCCAAGATCCGGTCCCCTTGGACTATGGCTACACCTTC. This chain uses TRBV14 with TRBJ1-2; D gene ambiguous. Germline loops: CDR1 SGHDN, CDR2 FVKESK. The CDR3 runs 16 residues. The germline V and J ends were trimmed by 0 bases and 3 bases, with 14 bases remaining between them.

The V call is TRBV19, the J call TRBJ2-2, with D uncertain. Germline CDR1 is LNHDA and CDR2 is SQIVND (reference sequence). CDR3 length equals 14 residues. Trimming cost V 3 bases and J 8 bases, with 13 bases left between them. The CDR3 DNA is TGTGCCAGTAGTATTTGGACCTCCCCTGGGGAGCTGTTTTTT. Protein: CASSIWTSPGELFF.